This TCR beta chain derives from a study of blood T cell repertoires in COVID-19. Study information: Acute and convalescent COVID-19 samples came from the United States, Italy and Spain.

Across roughly 25 US areas, participants ranged in age from roughly 18 to 95 years. Each participant's cohort was designated according to participant-reported clinical history. The CDR3 is 17 residues long. The V end was cut by 0 bases, the J end by 0 bases, with 15 bases between. Germline loops: CDR1 LGHNA, CDR2 YSLEER. How the authors handled the data: Reference gene primer amplification gave estimated nucleated cell counts. The repertoire was sequenced with immunoSEQ multiplex PCR; TCRdb's copy has only in-frame clones and lacks some. The V and J calls and the clone size are those of that table, but D and trimming were determined from the DNA. This sample yields about 440,000 clones, of which nearly 90% are seen a single time; roughly 1.8% belongs to the top ten.

This clonotype originated in a woman aged 18 to 35 with acute COVID-19. The genes are TRBV4-3 and TRBJ2-7; D might be TRBD2 (5 bases). The sample taken for sequencing was PBMCs or T cells enriched from blood (not recorded which). The CDR3 DNA follows: TGCGCCAGCAGCCAAGATAGGAAGACTACTCACTCCTACGAGCAGTACTTC. It specifies CASSQDRKTTHSYEQYF.